Following are 29 T cell receptor beta chains from one sample sequenced in a study of blood T cells in healthy people across ages. The authors ran a second PCR of 7 to 11 cycles using a sample-barcoded 5' primer and a J-beta primer mix. TCRdb reanalysed the 5' RACE reads using MiXCR and keeps one entry per CDR3 protein. The sample contains over 1.5 million distinct CDR3 sequences, around half of which appear only once. The sequenced sample consisted of blood. The receptors were gathered from a woman between 40 and 50 years old in good health.

The chain employs TRBV7-2 and TRBJ2-5; 10 bases match TRBD1. The V gene end was trimmed by 5 bases and the J gene end by 5 bases; junction bases not matched to a gene: 5. CDR3 length: 14 residues. Looked up from germline, CDR1 is SGHTA and CDR2 is FQGNSA. For the CDR3, the DNA is TGTGCCAGCAGCATCGGACAGGGGGGTGAGACCCAGTACTTC. It is translated as CASSIGQGGETQYF.

This clonotype appeared a few times. In DNA, the CDR3 is TGTGCCAGCAGAGGGGAGAAGCAGTACTTC. Its protein product is CASRGEKQYF. The rearrangement links TRBV6-5 to TRBJ2-7, with D possibly being TRBD1 or TRBD2 (5 bases each). V was cut by 6 bases and J by 8 bases, with 8 bases left in between. This CDR3 region has 10 residues. CDR1 and CDR2 (germline): MNHEY, SVGAGI.

This clonotype has only a few counts. V and J are TRBV11-1 and TRBJ2-1; no clear D. CDR1 and CDR2 (germline): SGHAT, FQDESV (reference sequence). The CDR3 totals 12 residues. Trimming stripped 5 bases from V and 8 bases from J, with 10 bases between. The CDR3 sequence: CASSRHLDEQFF. The DNA for the CDR3 is TGTGCCAGCAGCCGACACTTGGATGAGCAGTTCTTC.

This clonotype was observed a few times. V is TRBV6-6 and J is TRBJ2-5; TRBD2 matches 9 bases. CDR1 and CDR2 from the germline V gene are MNHNY and SVGAGI (reference sequence). The junction had 9 bases not matched to a gene; V was cut back by 0 bases and J by 4 bases. This CDR3 is built from 17 residues. The CDR3 sequence is CASSYSNSASGAETQYF. CDR3 in DNA: TGTGCCAGCAGTTACTCTAACTCGGCTAGCGGGGCAGAGACCCAGTACTTC.

This chain joins TRBV9 and TRBJ2-3; 15 bases fit TRBD2. Trimming removed 0 bases from V and 3 bases from J; junction bases left unmatched: 5. Germline loops: CDR1 SGDLS, CDR2 YYNGEE. The CDR3 runs 18 residues. The CDR3 DNA is TGTGCCAGCAGCGTAGGGACTAGCGGGGGGGCCGGGACAGATACGCAGTATTTT. This gives the protein CASSVGTSGGAGTDTQYF. The full variable domain, rest sourced from reference TRBV9 and TRBJ2-3, is DSGVTQTPKHLITATGQRVTLRCSPRSGDLSVYWYQQSLDQGLQFLIQYYNGEERAKGNILERFSAQQFPDLHSELNLSSLELGDSALYFCASSVGTSGGAGTDTQYFGPGTRLTVL.

The V and J genes are TRBV29-1 and TRBJ1-2; perhaps TRBD1 as D (5 bases). Between the trimmed V and J ends, which lost 6 bases and 5 bases, there was a span of 16 bases. CDR1 is SQVTM and CDR2 is ANQGSEA in the germline V gene. This CDR3 is built from 13 residues. Here the CDR3 reads CSVPEGEIYGYTF. Here the CDR3 DNA reads TGCAGCGTCCCAGAAGGGGAGATTTATGGCTACACCTTC.

This clonotype has a handful of counts. The rearrangement links TRBV29-1 to TRBJ2-1, with TRBD2 matching 7 bases. CDR1 and CDR2 (germline): SQVTM, ANQGSEA. The ends lost 8 bases at V and 6 bases at J; junction bases unmatched: 10. This CDR3 is 13 amino acids long. The CDR3 here is CSISGVRSNEQFF. The DNA for the CDR3 is TGCAGCATCAGCGGGGTCCGATCCAATGAGCAGTTCTTC.

V gene TRBV7-2 combines with J gene TRBJ2-1; maybe TRBD1 (6 bases). CDR1 SGHTA and CDR2 FQGNSA come from the germline V gene. CDR3 length: 15 amino acids. Trimming left V 2 bases short and J 3 bases short, with 11 bases between. This CDR3 is CASSLLGAGYNEQFF. Here the CDR3 DNA reads TGTGCCAGCAGCTTATTGGGGGCGGGCTACAATGAGCAGTTCTTC.

The genes are TRBV10-3 and TRBJ1-1; the D is unclear. The CDR3 consists of 14 residues. Trimming stripped 0 bases from V and 4 bases from J, with 9 bases between. Germline V lookup: CDR1 ENHRY, CDR2 SYGVKD. CDR3 sequence: CAISESTGVTEAFF. The CDR3 coding sequence is TGTGCCATCAGTGAGTCGACTGGGGTCACTGAAGCTTTCTTT.

This clonotype was seen more than once but under ten times. The genes are TRBV6-4 and TRBJ1-2; D call uncertain. The V gene lost 4 bases and the J gene lost 4 bases, with 10 bases spanning the gap. CDR1 and CDR2 from the germline V gene are MRHNA and SNTAGT. The CDR3 has 13 amino acids. The DNA of the CDR3 is TGTGCCAGCAGTGTTGATGGATCCTATGGCTACACCTTC. Amino acids: CASSVDGSYGYTF.

Here the CDR3 DNA reads TGTGCCAGCAGCTTAGCTGGCCTTTCGGCGGGGGTAGCCAAAAACATTCAGTACTTC. It is translated as CASSLAGLSAGVAKNIQYF. The chain employs TRBV7-2 and TRBJ2-4; 7 bases agree with TRBD2. Trimming cost V 0 bases and J 0 bases; bases outside gene matches: 11. The CDR3 is 19 amino acids. The germline V gene encodes CDR1 SGHTA and CDR2 FQGNSA.

A note on this clonotype: An end of the junction does not agree with germline; a read error may underlie this. The chain recombines TRBV20-1 with TRBJ2-5; a weak D match, TRBD2 (6 bases). The CDR3 covers 13 residues. From germline, CDR1 is DFQATT and CDR2 SNEGSKA (reference sequence). CDR3 nucleotides: TGCAGTGCTGTACCGGGAGACCGGGAGACCCAGAACTTC. Encoded protein: CSAVPGDRETQNF.

This clonotype has a handful of counts. This chain joins TRBV27 and TRBJ2-1; no clear D. V shed 0 bases and J shed 1 base, with 7 bases lying between them. This CDR3 has 15 residues. Germline V gene data show CDR1 as MNHEY and CDR2 as SMNVEV (reference sequence). The CDR3 nucleotides are TGTGCCAGCAGTTTATCGACAAGTTCCTACAATGAGCAGTTCTTC. Its translation: CASSLSTSSYNEQFF.

This clonotype was observed a handful of times. The chain uses TRBV9 and TRBJ2-6; 9 nucleotides agree with TRBD1. Trimming removed 6 bases from V and 1 base from J; junction bases left unmatched: 11. Germline lookup yields CDR1 SGDLS and CDR2 YYNGEE. CDR3 length equals 18 residues. CDR3 coding DNA: TGTGCCAGCACCAGGCGGACAGGGGCCCTATCTGGGGCCAACGTCCTGACTTTC. Amino acids: CASTRRTGALSGANVLTF.

The rearrangement uses TRBV6-2 or TRBV6-3 and TRBJ2-5, with D maybe TRBD1 (6 bases). V lost 6 bases, J lost 0 bases, and 14 bases lay in between. Germline V CDR1 and CDR2: MNHEY, SVGEGT. This CDR3 is 15 amino acids long. CDR3 in DNA: TGTGCCAGCAGCCGGACAGATTGGTACCAAGAGACCCAGTACTTC. This gives the protein CASSRTDWYQETQYF.

V usage is TRBV29-1 and J usage is TRBJ1-1; no firm D call. This CDR3 is built from 16 residues. V shed 0 bases and J shed 0 bases, with 14 bases lying between them. The V gene's germline CDR1 is SQVTM and CDR2 ANQGSEA. The CDR3 spells CSVEEGKGIMNTEAFF. For the CDR3, the DNA is TGCAGCGTTGAAGAAGGAAAGGGCATCATGAACACTGAAGCTTTCTTT.

This clonotype was seen a few times. The chain joins TRBV6-5 to TRBJ2-5, with 11 bases that match TRBD2. With the DNA end fitting TRBJ2-7 better, the J assignment may be wrong. The CDR3 contains 17 residues. Germline V CDR1 and CDR2: MNHEY, SVGAGI. The DNA for the CDR3 is TGTGCCAGCAGTTATTCCGGGACTAGCGGAGTCCCTTCCGAGCAGTACTTC. Residues: CASSYSGTSGVPSEQYF.

For the CDR3, the DNA is TGTGCCACCAGGTTCGGGCGTGACAGGAGCTCCTACAATGAGCAGTTCTTC. Translating gives CATRFGRDRSSYNEQFF. The chain recombines TRBV24-1 with TRBJ2-1; possibly TRBD1 for D (6 bases). Germline V gene sequence: CDR1 KGHDR, CDR2 SFDVKD. CDR3 length: 17 amino acids. The V and J ends lost 7 bases and 0 bases respectively, with 18 bases between them.

This chain links TRBV29-1 with TRBJ1-6; the D is unclear. The CDR3 sequence is 13 residues long. V was clipped by 1 base and J by 6 bases, with 7 bases between them. In germline, CDR1 is SQVTM, CDR2 ANQGSEA. The CDR3 sequence is CSVEVSLNSPLHF. The CDR3 region has the DNA TGCAGCGTTGAAGTCAGCCTTAATTCACCCCTCCACTTT. The whole variable domain, filled in from reference TRBV29-1 and TRBJ1-6, reads SAVISQKPSRDICQRGTSLTIQCQVDSQVTMMFWYRQQPGQSLTLIATANQGSEATYESGFVIDKFPISRPNLTFSTLTVSNMSPEDSSIYLCSVEVSLNSPLHFGNGTRLTVT.

V gene TRBV20-1 combines with J gene TRBJ2-5, with no clear D. The CDR3 has 14 amino acids. The V gene's germline CDR1 is DFQATT and CDR2 SNEGSKA (reference sequence). The V and J ends lost 6 bases and 5 bases respectively, with 19 bases between them. The chain's CDR3 is CSAQTAGPSETQYF. The CDR3 region has the DNA TGCAGTGCCCAGACCGCTGGTCCGAGCGAGACCCAGTACTTC.

This clonotype is a singleton in its sample. The junction and the germline gene differ at one end; a read error may be behind it. The J gene is TRBJ2-1, the V gene TRBV28, with 8 nucleotides matching TRBD2. The CDR3 has 16 amino acids. Germline CDR1 and CDR2: MDHEN and SYDVKM. CDR3 coding DNA: TGTGTCAGCAGTCCTACCGGGGGGGAAAGGGGCAATGAGCAGTTCTTC. Its protein is CVSSPTGGERGNEQFF.

The CDR3 sequence is CASSQIRQGGNIQYF. CDR3 nucleotide sequence: TGCGCCAGCAGCCAGATCAGACAGGGAGGCAACATTCAGTACTTC. The chain joins TRBV5-1 to TRBJ2-4; a weak D match, TRBD1 (7 bases). Trimming stripped 4 bases from V and 7 bases from J, with 18 bases between. This CDR3 is built from 15 residues. Germline CDR1 and CDR2: SGHRS and YFSETQ. Full variable domain (missing parts from reference TRBV5-1 and TRBJ2-4): KAGVTQTPRYLIKTRGQQVTLSCSPISGHRSVSWYQQTPGQGLQFLFEYFSETQRNKGNFPGRFSGRQFSNSRSEMNVSTLELGDSALYLCASSQIRQGGNIQYFGAGTRLSVL.

V is TRBV5-1 and J is TRBJ1-1, with TRBD1 as a possible D gene (5 bases). The CDR3 spans 12 residues. Germline V CDR1 and CDR2: SGHRS, YFSETQ. Trimming removed 5 bases at V and 4 bases at J, with 9 bases between. The CDR3 region has the DNA TGCGCCAGCAGGGAGGGGACCACTGAAGCTTTCTTT. Translation: CASREGTTEAFF. Together with reference TRBV5-1 and TRBJ1-1, the CDR3 gives the full variable domain: KAGVTQTPRYLIKTRGQQVTLSCSPISGHRSVSWYQQTPGQGLQFLFEYFSETQRNKGNFPGRFSGRQFSNSRSEMNVSTLELGDSALYLCASREGTTEAFFGQGTRLTVV.

The chain carries TRBV6-1 and TRBJ1-6; 7 nucleotides line up with TRBD1. CDR1 and CDR2 from the germline V gene are MNHNS and SASEGT. This CDR3 contains 17 residues. Trimming removed 4 bases from V and 0 bases from J; junction bases left unmatched: 6. The CDR3 coding sequence is TGTGCCAGCAGTGGGGGACAGAAAAGCTCCTATAATTCACCCCTCCACTTT. This gives the protein CASSGGQKSSYNSPLHF.

There are a few counts of this clonotype. The V call is TRBV29-1, the J call TRBJ1-4; TRBD1 matches 8 bases. Trimming at V came to 6 bases and at J to 7 bases, leaving 10 bases not matched to a gene. The germline CDR1 and CDR2 sequences are SQVTM and ANQGSEA. There are 14 residues in the CDR3. CDR3 in amino acids: CSVRGQGVGEKLFF. Here the CDR3 DNA reads TGCAGCGTCCGAGGACAGGGTGTCGGTGAAAAACTGTTTTTT.

This clonotype came up a few times. The rearrangement joins TRBV27 to TRBJ2-5; no clear D. Germline V lookup: CDR1 MNHEY, CDR2 SMNVEV (reference sequence). V was pared by 7 bases and J by 6 bases, with 9 bases between. This CDR3 spans 11 amino acids. The CDR3 DNA is TGTGCCAGCACAGACGGGCAGACCCAGTACTTC. As protein: CASTDGQTQYF.

This clonotype was detected a few times. This chain links TRBV6-2 or TRBV6-3 with TRBJ2-7; tentatively, D is TRBD1 (5 bases). With 2 bases removed from V and 2 bases from J, the gap between germline ends came to 10 bases. CDR1 is MNHEY, CDR2 SVGEGT, per germline. The CDR3 loop spans 14 amino acids. The CDR3 bases are TGTGCCAGCAGTTACGGGGCTCTCACCTACGAGCAGTACTTC. Protein sequence: CASSYGALTYEQYF.

This chain connects TRBV4-1 to TRBJ2-7, with 10 bases lining up with TRBD1. CDR1 MGHRA and CDR2 YSYEKL come from the germline V gene. CDR3 size: 14 residues. V shed 3 bases, J shed 7 bases, and the junction held 6 bases outside the gene matches. CDR3 residues: CASSHRGQGWEQYF. The CDR3 DNA reads TGCGCCAGCAGCCATAGGGGACAGGGGTGGGAGCAGTACTTC.

J is TRBJ2-1 and V is TRBV3-1; 8 nucleotides align to TRBD2. Per the germline V gene, CDR1 is LGHDT and CDR2 is YNNKEL (reference sequence). This CDR3 is built from 16 residues. V lost 0 bases to trimming and J lost 4 bases; unmatched junction nucleotides: 5. CDR3 DNA: TGTGCCAGCAGCCAAGAACGGGGGGGCCCGTACAATGAGCAGTTCTTC. Translation gives CASSQERGGPYNEQFF.